One sample yielded the 18 T cell receptor beta chains listed below, sequenced in a study of regulatory T cells in long-lasting Graves disease. This sample's time point: newly diagnosed GD, antithyroid drugs for less than 3 months. Preparation of the TCR library used RNA extracted from PBMCs. Combining iRepertoire HTBI primers with Arm-PCR of CDR3 regions, the authors built TCR beta libraries. TCRdb independently ran MiXCR on the multiplex PCR reads; one entry per CDR3 protein. Of hundreds of thousands of distinct CDR3 sequences listed, about 15% are singletons. These same data were also listed under a study on T cells in Graves' hyperthyroidism and ophthalmopathy.

The material sequenced was peripheral blood mononuclear cells (PBMCs), taken at new diagnosis, from a patient treated with antithyroid drugs. These receptors all stem from a woman in her 30s with Graves disease.

Written as DNA, the CDR3 is TGCGCCAGCAGCTTGGGTGGGACTAGCGGGAGTGGAAAAGAGACCCAGTACTTC. It translates to CASSLGGTSGSGKETQYF. The chain has TRBV5-1 and TRBJ2-1; TRBD2 matches 14 bases. TRBJ2-5 matches the DNA end more closely, so the J call is doubtful. This CDR3 contains 18 residues. Looked up from germline, CDR1 is SGHRS and CDR2 is YFSETQ.

The sample holds many counts of this clonotype. The rearrangement links TRBV28 to TRBJ2-1, with D hard to call. V was cut by 5 bases and J by 7 bases, with 27 bases left in between. The CDR3 spans 18 residues. CDR1 MDHEN and CDR2 SYDVKM come from the germline V gene. The CDR3 bases are TGTGCCAGCAGTGAACGAACATGGACCGTCAAATACGGGAATGAGCAGTTCTTC. Amino acids: CASSERTWTVKYGNEQFF.

On this clonotype itself: At one end the junction does not follow the germline gene, possibly because of a read error. V usage is TRBV15 and J usage is TRBJ1-4; 10 bases are a match to TRBD1. The germline CDR1 and CDR2 sequences are LNHNV and YYDKDF (reference sequence). The CDR3 consists of 15 residues. The CDR3 sequence: CATSRDSPGQGKLRF. The CDR3 nucleotides are TGTGCCACCAGCAGAGATTCACCGGGACAGGGGAAGCTACGTTTT.

In the case of this clonotype: Since the CDR3 does not end with the conserved phenylalanine or tryptophan, this likely comes from a read error. This chain links TRBV7-9 with TRBJ2-1; D gene unclear. The DNA end is more similar to TRBJ2-5, so the J call may be wrong. In germline, CDR1 is SEHNR, CDR2 FQNEAQ (reference sequence). CDR3 length: 15 amino acids. CDR3 region: CASSLVSRSLETQYL. The CDR3 DNA sequence: TGTGCCAGCAGCTTAGTGTCACGGAGTCTGGAGACCCAGTACCTC.

With regard to this clonotype: A much larger clone sits a single nucleotide away, making a read error possible. The chain combines TRBV20-1 with TRBJ1-2; no clear D. Trimming cost V 0 bases and J 0 bases, with 11 bases left between them. Germline V gene sequence: CDR1 DFQATT, CDR2 SNEGSKA (reference sequence). The CDR3 consists of 15 residues. The CDR3 region is CSARDIGRANYGYTF. In DNA form, the CDR3 reads TGCAGTGCTAGAGATATCGGACGAGCTAACTATGGCTACACCTTC.

The sample holds one count of this clonotype. This rearrangement joins TRBV7-9 to TRBJ2-5; 8 bases line up with TRBD1. CDR3 length: 15 residues. Per germline, CDR1 SEHNR and CDR2 FQNEAQ (reference sequence). The junction had 8 bases not matched to a gene; V was cut back by 4 bases and J by 4 bases. The CDR3 is CASSYPPGQGETQYF. The CDR3 nucleotides are TGTGCCAGCAGCTACCCCCCAGGACAGGGAGAGACCCAGTACTTC.

In this sample, this clonotype turned up a few times. The V gene is TRBV5-8, the J gene TRBJ1-5; D uncertain. Germline-derived CDR1 and CDR2 are SGHTS and YDEGEE. The germline V and J ends were trimmed by 0 bases and 6 bases, with 7 bases remaining between them. The CDR3 sequence is 13 residues long. CDR3 nucleotides: TGTGCCAGCAGCTTGGCCGGCCTTCAGCCCCAGCATTTT. It specifies CASSLAGLQPQHF.

This clonotype showed up many times. The chain is built from TRBV7-2 and TRBJ2-7; TRBD2 agrees at 7 bases. This CDR3 region has 13 residues. Germline V gives CDR1 SGHTA, CDR2 FQGNSA. The V and J ends lost 4 bases and 0 bases, in that order; junction bases with no gene match: 0. CDR3 loop: CASSWDYSYEQYF. The CDR3 DNA reads as TGTGCCAGCAGCTGGGACTACTCCTACGAGCAGTACTTC. Full variable domain (rest looked up from reference TRBV7-2 and TRBJ2-7): GAGVSQSPSNKVTEKGKDVELRCDPISGHTALYWYRQSLGQGLEFLIYFQGNSAPDKSGLPSDRFSAERTGGSVSTLTIQRTQQEDSAVYLCASSWDYSYEQYFGPGTRLTVT.

This clonotype has a count of ten or more. This chain links TRBV24-1 with TRBJ1-3, with no clear D. V was shortened by 6 bases and J by 4 bases, with 6 bases between the two germline ends. CDR1 and CDR2 from the germline V gene are KGHDR and SFDVKD. This CDR3 spans 12 amino acids. The CDR3 sequence: CATSLEGNTIYF. In nucleotides, the CDR3 is TGTGCCACCAGTCTTGAGGGAAACACCATATATTTT.

This clonotype was detected only once. A far larger clone is only one base removed, so a read error is likely. J is TRBJ2-7 and V is TRBV6-2 or TRBV6-3, with TRBD1 as a possible D gene (5 bases). The CDR3 covers 11 residues. Germline V gene lookup returns CDR1 MNHEY and CDR2 SVGEGT. This CDR3 is CASKTAYGQYF. As DNA, the CDR3 is TGTGCCAGCAAGACAGCTTACGGGCAGTACTTC.

CDR3 in amino acids: CASSVSHTGAYEQYF. The DNA for the CDR3 is TGTGCCAGCAGCGTATCACACACAGGGGCCTACGAGCAGTACTTC. The chain links TRBV9 to TRBJ2-7; 7 nucleotides agree with TRBD1. After removal of 1 base from V and 2 bases from J, the junction contained 6 bases not matched to a gene. This CDR3 spans 15 amino acids. CDR1 is SGDLS, CDR2 YYNGEE, per germline.

This clonotype was observed a handful of times. The chain is built from TRBV20-1 and TRBJ2-7; 12 bases line up with TRBD2. CDR3 length equals 17 residues. V lost 0 bases, J lost 2 bases, and 8 bases stayed unmatched. The germline V gene encodes CDR1 DFQATT and CDR2 SNEGSKA (reference sequence). CDR3 bases: TGCAGTGCTAGAGACCTCTCGACTAGCGGGAGTCCCTACGAGCAGTACTTC. Translating gives CSARDLSTSGSPYEQYF.

The CDR3 region is CASRAGTGERSKNIQYF. The CDR3 coding sequence is TGTGCCAGCAGAGCCGGGACAGGGGAAAGATCTAAAAACATTCAGTACTTC. The chain carries TRBV3-1 and TRBJ2-1, with 10 bases fitting TRBD1. The J call may not be correct, given that the DNA end is closer to TRBJ2-4. Germline CDR1 and CDR2: LGHDT and YNNKEL (reference sequence). This CDR3 has 17 residues.

In its sample, this clonotype was seen many times. This chain uses TRBV10-3 with TRBJ2-2; D tentatively fits TRBD1 or TRBD2 (5 bases each). This CDR3 is built from 14 residues. The V end was cut by 6 bases, the J end by 1 base, with 9 bases between. Germline CDR1 ENHRY, CDR2 SYGVKD. CDR3 nucleotides: TGTGCCATCAGGGGGGAGAAGAACACCGGGGAGCTGTTTTTT. Translated: CAIRGEKNTGELFF.

This clonotype showed up just a few times. The chain employs TRBV7-9 and TRBJ2-3; D remains ambiguous. CDR3 length equals 12 residues. V was clipped by 7 bases and J by 7 bases, with 12 bases between them. Germline V gene data show CDR1 as SEHNR and CDR2 as FQNEAQ (reference sequence). In DNA form, the CDR3 reads TGTGCCAGCATGCCGTTATTGAATACGCAGTATTTT. Translation: CASMPLLNTQYF.

This clonotype came up many times. One junction end disagrees with the germline gene, perhaps due to a read error. This sequence joins TRBV15 and TRBJ1-5; D gene unclear. The CDR3 contains 14 residues. Germline CDR1 and CDR2: LNHNV and YYDKDF (reference sequence). The DNA of the CDR3 is TGTGCCACCAGCAGAGAGGAGGGCAACCAGCCCCAGCATTTT. It specifies CATSREEGNQPQHF. The full variable domain, with the rest looked up from reference TRBV15 and TRBJ1-5, is DAMVIQNPRYQVTQFGKPVTLSCSQTLNHNVMYWYQQKSSQAPKLLFHYYDKDFNNEADTPDNFQSRRPNTSFCFLDIRSPGLGDTAMYLCATSREEGNQPQHFGDGTRLSIL.

This clonotype showed up many times. CDR3 region: CASSHYRGFFSYEQYF. The CDR3, as DNA: TGTGCCAGCAGTCACTACAGGGGTTTCTTTTCCTACGAGCAGTACTTC. This chain links TRBV28 with TRBJ2-7; 7 bases align to TRBD1. Germline V lookup: CDR1 MDHEN, CDR2 SYDVKM. The V gene end was trimmed by 5 bases and the J gene end by 1 base; junction bases not matched to a gene: 11. CDR3 length: 16 residues.

This clonotype was counted only a few times. This CDR3 is CASSYSGSNSGANVLTF. The CDR3 bases are TGTGCCAGCAGTTACTCGGGCTCCAACTCTGGGGCCAACGTCCTGACTTTC. J is TRBJ2-6 and V is TRBV6-5; D not certain. V shed 0 bases and J shed 0 bases, with 9 bases lying between them. Germline V CDR1 and CDR2: MNHEY, SVGAGI. This CDR3 has 17 amino acids.